This TCR beta chain appears in the sequencing data of a study of cytomegalovirus exposure and HLA in healthy donors. Study-wide points: Presence/absence analyses rested on an assumption that sequencing depth was roughly uniform across donors.

A word on this clone: The antigen is unknown.

In the PCR, 60 Vbeta and 13 Jbeta primers were used. Some clones are missing from TCRdb's copy, which holds only in-frame ones; the method was immunoSEQ multiplex PCR. The table shows more than 80,000 clones, with roughly 86% occurring only once. Sequencing was done on a sample of PBMCs. The TCR originated in a man younger than 45 in good health and CMV-seropositive.

As DNA, the CDR3 is TGTGCCTGGAGTGACGCGGGATTTGCAGATACGCAGTATTTT. It codes for CAWSDAGFADTQYF. The chain has TRBV30 and TRBJ2-3; D might be TRBD2 (6 bases). Trimming removed 1 base from V and 4 bases from J, with 12 bases in between. The length of the CDR3 is 14 residues. Germline V gives CDR1 GTSNPN, CDR2 SVGIG (reference sequence).